These 6 T cell receptor beta chains share one sample of origin, sequenced in a study of T cells in Graves' hyperthyroidism and ophthalmopathy. Amplified TCR beta CDR3 regions came from RNA transcripts. Initially, a first-round RT-PCR of the TCR CDR3 employed the HTBI primer set. One entry per CDR3 protein results from TCRdb running MiXCR on the multiplex PCR reads. The sample has 350,000 or so distinct CDR3 sequences, 15% to 20% seen once. Sample: blood. These receptors were taken from a woman aged 40 to 55 with Graves' ophthalmopathy.

The chain carries TRBV30 and TRBJ1-6, with 11 bases identical to TRBD1. The germline gives CDR1 GTSNPN, CDR2 SVGIG (reference sequence). The trim removed 3 bases at V and 10 bases at J, leaving 5 bases unmatched. The CDR3 consists of 14 residues. The CDR3 nucleotides are TGTGCCTGGAGAGGGACAGGGGGACTGTCACCCCTCCACTTT. It codes for CAWRGTGGLSPLHF.

This clonotype was counted at least ten times. The chain employs TRBV28 and TRBJ1-1; D uncertain. This CDR3 contains 12 residues. Germline values: CDR1 MDHEN, CDR2 SYDVKM. Deletions cut 7 bases from V and 4 bases from J, with 10 bases between. CDR3 nucleotides: TGTGCCAGCACCTTCGCCAGCACTGAAGCTTTCTTT. Amino acid sequence: CASTFASTEAFF.

At least ten counts were recorded for this clonotype. The V and J genes are TRBV5-6 and TRBJ2-3; D is perhaps TRBD1 (5 bases). Germline CDR1 and CDR2: SGHDT and YYEEEE. Trimming cost V 5 bases and J 2 bases, with 21 bases left between them. The CDR3 is 17 amino acids. As DNA, the CDR3 is TGTGCCAGCAGTTTTCCAATGACAGACACTACCACAGATACGCAGTATTTT. It codes for CASSFPMTDTTTDTQYF.

The sample holds many counts of this clonotype. V gene TRBV6-5 combines with J gene TRBJ1-5, with unresolved D. The V gene lost 5 bases and the J gene lost 8 bases, with 19 bases spanning the gap. In germline, CDR1 is MNHEY, CDR2 SVGAGI. The CDR3 totals 15 residues. CDR3 sequence (DNA): TGTGCCAGCAGTACTCAGGACGGGGAAATCAAGCCCCAGCATTTT. Translated: CASSTQDGEIKPQHF.

This clonotype appeared many times. This CDR3 is CASSRAGGLKNTEAFF. As DNA, the CDR3 is TGTGCCAGCAGTAGGGCAGGGGGCTTGAAAAACACTGAAGCTTTCTTT. The gene calls are TRBV28 and TRBJ1-1; 8 bases line up with TRBD1. V was pared by 5 bases and J by 2 bases, with 10 bases of the junction left unmatched. Germline CDR1 and CDR2: MDHEN and SYDVKM. CDR3 size: 16 residues.

This clonotype was counted many times. The rearrangement joins TRBV11-2 to TRBJ2-5; a possible D gene is TRBD2 (7 bases). The length of the CDR3 is 15 residues. V was clipped by 0 bases and J by 4 bases, with 12 bases between them. From germline, CDR1 is SGHAT and CDR2 FQNNGV. CDR3 region: CASSLDSGGAETQYF. The CDR3 DNA is TGTGCCAGCAGCTTAGATTCGGGGGGCGCAGAGACCCAGTACTTC.